This T cell receptor beta chain was identified during a study of long-term antiretroviral therapy in people with HIV. This clone showed up just a few times. Survey level was the resolution at which the v3.0 immunoSEQ assay ran. The table came from immunoSEQ multiplex PCR; TCRdb's copy has only in-frame clones and leaves some out. There are tens of thousands of clones in the sample; just under 80% occur only once, and approximately 8.4% lies in the top ten. The CDR3 extends over 14 amino acids. Per germline, CDR1 SGHNT and CDR2 YYREEE (reference sequence). V trimming: 4 bases; J trimming: 9 bases; junction bases outside the gene matches: 10.

The V call is TRBV5-4, the J call TRBJ2-3; 8 bases align to TRBD1. This clonotype was obtained from a woman between 50 and 59 years old with HIV. The sample was unsorted PBMCs, taken 3.1 years after starting antiretroviral therapy. CDR3 DNA sequence: TGTGCCAGCAGCCGAACACAGGGGGAGTGGACGCAGTATTTT. Amino acid sequence: CASSRTQGEWTQYF.